This record covers a single T cell receptor (beta chain). Its antigen is not identified. Germline V gene sequence: CDR1 SGHVS, CDR2 FQNEAQ. The CDR3 has 14 residues. Germline trimming cut 5 bases from V and 7 bases from J; bases unmatched to any gene: 8. Generated by immunoSEQ multiplex PCR, the TCRdb table keeps only in-frame clones and is missing some. The data contain about 98,000 clones, roughly 90% of them singletons. The data were taken from a study of T cell responses to AZD1222 COVID-19 vaccine. Study results and limitations: Only five or six people who got AZD1222 tested seropositive at baseline. Clonal diversity was possibly underestimated, and white British individuals and females predominated among donors. Unmutated variant regions are reportedly the target of nearly half of TCRs that are spike-specific. Spike as a whole was targeted by vaccine-associated CD4 TCRs, dominant at 160-218 and 743-854.

Sequences were derived from peripheral blood, sampled on day 0 of AZD1222 vaccination. V usage is TRBV7-8 and J usage is TRBJ1-1; 9 positions agree with TRBD1. This TCR came from an adult in good health. Written as DNA, the CDR3 is TGTGCCAGCAGCGCGGGGACAGGGAGACGTGAAGCTTTCTTT. Its protein product is CASSAGTGRREAFF.